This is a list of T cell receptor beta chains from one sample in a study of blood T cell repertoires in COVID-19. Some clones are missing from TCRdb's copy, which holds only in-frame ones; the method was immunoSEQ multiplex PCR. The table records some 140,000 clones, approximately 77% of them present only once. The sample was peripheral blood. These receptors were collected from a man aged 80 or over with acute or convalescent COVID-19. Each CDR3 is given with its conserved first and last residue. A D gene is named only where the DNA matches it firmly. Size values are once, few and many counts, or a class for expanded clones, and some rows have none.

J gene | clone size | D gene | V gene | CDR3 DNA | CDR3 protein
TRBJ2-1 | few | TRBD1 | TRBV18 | TGTGCCAGCTCACCACCCGTCAGGGGGCGCGGTGAGCAGTTCTTC | CASSPPVRGRGEQFF
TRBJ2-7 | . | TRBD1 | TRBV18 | TGTGCCAGCTCACCAAACAGGGGGTTCGAGCAGTACTTC | CASSPNRGFEQYF
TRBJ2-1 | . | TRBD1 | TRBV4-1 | TGCGCCAGCAGCCAAGTTTATGGACAGGGCCTTGAGCAGTTCTTC | CASSQVYGQGLEQFF
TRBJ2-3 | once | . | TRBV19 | TGTGCCAGTAGTCGGCGGGTAGGCACAGATACGCAGTATTTT | CASSRRVGTDTQYF
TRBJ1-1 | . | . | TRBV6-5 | TGTGCCAGCACCCCCGGACATCCTAACACTGAAGCTTTCTTT | CASTPGHPNTEAFF
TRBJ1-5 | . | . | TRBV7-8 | TGTGCCAGCAGCCACTTAGAGTATAGCAATCAGCCCCAGCATTTT | CASSHLEYSNQPQHF
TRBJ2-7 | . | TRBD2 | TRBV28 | TGTGCCAGCAGTTCCCAGCGGGGGGGCGAATACGAGCAGTACTTC | CASSSQRGGEYEQYF
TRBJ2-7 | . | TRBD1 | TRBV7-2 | TGTGCCAGCAGCTCCGGGACAGGTACCTACGAGCAGTACTTC | CASSSGTGTYEQYF
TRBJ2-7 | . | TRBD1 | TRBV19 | TGTGCCAGTAGTACGGGACAGGGGACCTACGAGCAGTACTTC | CASSTGQGTYEQYF
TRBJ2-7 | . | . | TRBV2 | TGTGCCAGCAGGTCCACGACAGACTCCTACGAGCAGTACTTC | CASRSTTDSYEQYF
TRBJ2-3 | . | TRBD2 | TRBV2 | TGTGCCGACGTATACGATATAGCGGGGGGGCCGGCAGATACGCAGTATTTT | CADVYDIAGGPADTQYF
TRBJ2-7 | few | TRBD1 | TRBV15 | TGTGCCACCAGCAGAGCGGGACAGAGCTCCTACGAGCAGTACTTC | CATSRAGQSSYEQYF
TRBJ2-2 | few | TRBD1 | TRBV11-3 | TGTGCCAGCAGCTTGTCTACAGGGGCCGGGGAGCTGTTTTTT | CASSLSTGAGELFF
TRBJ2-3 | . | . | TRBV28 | TGTGCCAGTTTCGAGGCGGGGAGTAATACGCAGTATTTT | CASFEAGSNTQYF
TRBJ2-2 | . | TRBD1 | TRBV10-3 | TGTGCCATCAAACAGGGGGCGGACACCGGGGAGCTGTTTTTT | CAIKQGADTGELFF
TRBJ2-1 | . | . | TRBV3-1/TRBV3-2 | TGTGCCAGCGGCCCTGGGGGGGCCTTCGGCTATGAGCAGTTCTTC | CASGPGGAFGYEQFF
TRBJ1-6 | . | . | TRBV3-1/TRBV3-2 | TGTGCCAGCAGCAACTTCCGAGGACTCCAAAATTCACCCCTCCACTTT | CASSNFRGLQNSPLHF
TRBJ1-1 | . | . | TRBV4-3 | TGCGCCAGCAGCCAGGAGTGGGAGGCCGGCCGGGAAGCTTTCTTT | CASSQEWEAGREAFF
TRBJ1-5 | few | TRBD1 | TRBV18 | TGTGCCAGCTCAGCGGGACAGCTCGGAAATCAGCCCCAGCATTTT | CASSAGQLGNQPQHF
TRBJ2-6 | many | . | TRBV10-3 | TGTGCCATCAGGAAGGGAGAATCTGGGGCCAACGTCCTGACTTTC | CAIRKGESGANVLTF
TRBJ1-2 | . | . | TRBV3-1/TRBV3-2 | TGTGCCAGCAGCCAAGCTGGGCGCCCCTATGGCTACACCTTC | CASSQAGRPYGYTF
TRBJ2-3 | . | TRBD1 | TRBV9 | TGTGCCAGCGCGGTAGACAGGGGGTGGACAGATACGCAGTATTTT | CASAVDRGWTDTQYF
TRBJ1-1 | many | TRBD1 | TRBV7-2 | TGTGCCAGCAGCTTAGAACTACAGCCGGGACAGAATGAAGCTTTCTTT | CASSLELQPGQNEAFF
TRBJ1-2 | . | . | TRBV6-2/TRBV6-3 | TGTGCCAGCAGTTACGGCGGCAGGGGAATAGAGGGCTACACCTTC | CASSYGGRGIEGYTF
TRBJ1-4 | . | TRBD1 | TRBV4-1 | TGCGCCAGCAGCCAACGCGACAGGGTTGCTAATGAAAAACTGTTTTTT | CASSQRDRVANEKLFF
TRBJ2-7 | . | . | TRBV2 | TGTGCCACTATGCCGGGACATAAGACCTACGAGCAGTACTTC | CATMPGHKTYEQYF
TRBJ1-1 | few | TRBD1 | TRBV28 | TGTGCCAGCAAGGAGACAGGGCGAATCGACACTGAAGCTTTCTTT | CASKETGRIDTEAFF
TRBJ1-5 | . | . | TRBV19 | TGTGCCAGTAGGGCCGCAGGGGTTAATCAGCCCCAGCATTTT | CASRAAGVNQPQHF
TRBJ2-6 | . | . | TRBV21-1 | TGTGCCAGCCCGGCGGTCACACGTGGGGCCAACGTCCTGACTTTC | CASPAVTRGANVLTF
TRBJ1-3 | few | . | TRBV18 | TGTGCCAGCTCACCATCGGGGGGCTCTGGAAACACCATATATTTT | CASSPSGGSGNTIYF
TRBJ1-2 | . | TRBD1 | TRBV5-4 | TGTGCCAGCAGACAGGGACAGGTTCCTGGCTACACCTTC | CASRQGQVPGYTF
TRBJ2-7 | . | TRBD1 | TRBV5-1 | TGCGCCAGCAGGACCGGGACAGTGACCTACGAGCAGTACTTC | CASRTGTVTYEQYF
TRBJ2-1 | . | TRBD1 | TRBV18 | TGTGCCAGCTCACCACTGGGACAGGCCTACAATGAGCAGTTCTTC | CASSPLGQAYNEQFF